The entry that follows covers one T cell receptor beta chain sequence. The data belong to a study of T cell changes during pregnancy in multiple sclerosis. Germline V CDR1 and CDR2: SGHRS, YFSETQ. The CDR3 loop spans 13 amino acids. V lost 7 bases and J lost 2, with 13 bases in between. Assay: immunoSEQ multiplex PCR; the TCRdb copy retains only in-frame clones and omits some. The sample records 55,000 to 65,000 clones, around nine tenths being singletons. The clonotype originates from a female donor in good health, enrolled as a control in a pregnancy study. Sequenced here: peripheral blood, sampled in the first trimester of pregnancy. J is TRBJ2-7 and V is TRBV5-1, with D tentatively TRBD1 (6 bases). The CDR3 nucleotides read TGCGCCAGCTCAGGACAGTTAGCCTACGAGCAGTACTTC. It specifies CASSGQLAYEQYF.